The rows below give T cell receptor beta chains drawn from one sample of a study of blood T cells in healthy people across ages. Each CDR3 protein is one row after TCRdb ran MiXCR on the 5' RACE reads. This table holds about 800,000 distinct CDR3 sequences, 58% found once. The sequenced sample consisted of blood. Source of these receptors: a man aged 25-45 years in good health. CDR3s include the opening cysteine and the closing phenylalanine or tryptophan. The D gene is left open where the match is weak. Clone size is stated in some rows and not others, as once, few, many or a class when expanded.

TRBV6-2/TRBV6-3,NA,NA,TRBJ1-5,TGTGCCAGCAGCCTACGGAGTTGGGATCAGCCCCAGCATTTT,CASSLRSWDQPQHF
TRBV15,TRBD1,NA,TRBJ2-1,TGTGCCACCAGCAGAGACATGCCCGAGGGGGCATACAATGAGCAGTTCTTC,CATSRDMPEGAYNEQFF
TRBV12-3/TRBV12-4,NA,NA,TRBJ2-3,TGTGCCGGCAGTCCGGGCCCCGAGGATACGCAGTATTTT,CAGSPGPEDTQYF
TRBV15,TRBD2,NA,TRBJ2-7,TGTGCCACGAAGAGGAGCGGGAGCGACGAGCAGTACTTC,CATKRSGSDEQYF
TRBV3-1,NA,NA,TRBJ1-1,TGTGCCAGCAGCCAGGGGGATGCCGACACTGAAGCTTTCTTT,CASSQGDADTEAFF
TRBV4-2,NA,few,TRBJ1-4,TGTGCCAGCAGCCAAGAGTTGCGTGTTAATGAAAAACTGTTTTTT,CASSQELRVNEKLFF
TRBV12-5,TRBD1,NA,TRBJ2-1,TGTGCTAGTGGTCACCGAGGTACACGACAGGGCCCTCCGGGGGAGCAGTTCTTC,CASGHRGTRQGPPGEQFF
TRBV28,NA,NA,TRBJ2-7,TGTGCCAGCAGTTTGGGACTTCCATCCTACGAGCAGTACTTC,CASSLGLPSYEQYF
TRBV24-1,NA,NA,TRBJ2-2,TGTGCCACCGGGAAAACAGGGAACGGGGAGCTGTTTTTT,CATGKTGNGELFF
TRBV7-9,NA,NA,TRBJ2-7,TGTGCCAGCAGCTTAACTCAGGGAGATGCGTACGAGCAGTACTTC,CASSLTQGDAYEQYF
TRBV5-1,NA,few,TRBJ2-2,TGCGCCAGCAGAGGGGGGCGCGCGAACACCGGGGAGCTGTTTTTT,CASRGGRANTGELFF